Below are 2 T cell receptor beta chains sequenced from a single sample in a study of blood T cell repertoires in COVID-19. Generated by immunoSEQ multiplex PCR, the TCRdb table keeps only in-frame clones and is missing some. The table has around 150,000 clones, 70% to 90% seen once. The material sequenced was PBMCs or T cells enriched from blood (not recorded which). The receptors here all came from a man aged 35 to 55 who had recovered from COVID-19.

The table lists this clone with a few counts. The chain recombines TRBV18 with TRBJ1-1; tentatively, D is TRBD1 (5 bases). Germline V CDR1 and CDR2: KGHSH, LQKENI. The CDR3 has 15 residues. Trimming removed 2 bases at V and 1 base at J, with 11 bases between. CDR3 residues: CASSPTPGQNTEAFF. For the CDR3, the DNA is TGTGCCAGCTCACCAACGCCTGGACAGAACACTGAAGCTTTCTTT.

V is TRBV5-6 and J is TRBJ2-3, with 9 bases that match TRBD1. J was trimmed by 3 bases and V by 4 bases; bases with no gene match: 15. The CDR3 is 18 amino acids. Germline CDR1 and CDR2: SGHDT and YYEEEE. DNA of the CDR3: TGTGCCAGCAGCCCGGGGACAGGGCCACAAGCAGGAACAGATACGCAGTATTTT. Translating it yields CASSPGTGPQAGTDTQYF.